Listed below are T cell receptor beta chains from one sample, sequenced in a study of CD8+ T cells in alopecia areata. Assay used: immunoSEQ multiplex PCR; TCRdb lists only in-frame clones, some missing. Among 250,000 to 300,000 clones listed, more than 45% were seen once. The sequencing used CD4+ T cells sorted from blood, collected at week 24, from a patient treated with tofacitinib. The receptors were sampled from a human donor with alopecia areata. Each CDR3 is given with its conserved first and last residue. Fields, in order: CDR3 DNA, CDR3 protein, clone size, J gene, D gene, V gene. A D gene is named only where the DNA matches it firmly. For some rows the clone size is stated as once, few or many, or as a class when expanded; others skip it.

DNA: TGTGCCATCAGTGAGTCTGACGGCCAAAATTCACCCCTCCACTTT; CDR3: CAISESDGQNSPLHF; size: -; J: TRBJ1-6; D: -; V: TRBV10-3
DNA: TGCAGCGTGGCCGGGACAGACAATCAGCCCCAGCATTTT; CDR3: CSVAGTDNQPQHF; size: few; J: TRBJ1-5; D: TRBD1; V: TRBV29-1
DNA: TGTGCCACCAGCATTGAGGTCAATACCTACGAGCAGTACTTC; CDR3: CATSIEVNTYEQYF; size: few; J: TRBJ2-7; D: -; V: TRBV15
DNA: TGTGCCTGGAGATCCGCAGGCCCCTCCTATGGCTACACCTTC; CDR3: CAWRSAGPSYGYTF; size: -; J: TRBJ1-2; D: -; V: TRBV30
DNA: TGTGCCAGCAGTGAATCAGGGTACGTCCTGACTTTC; CDR3: CASSESGYVLTF; size: -; J: TRBJ2-6; D: -; V: TRBV25-1
DNA: TGCAGCGTCCCCATCGGTCCCCGCTACGAGCAGTACTTC; CDR3: CSVPIGPRYEQYF; size: -; J: TRBJ2-7; D: -; V: TRBV29-1
DNA: TGTGCCATCAGTGAGTCGGGGAATTCACCCCTCCACTTT; CDR3: CAISESGNSPLHF; size: -; J: TRBJ1-6; D: -; V: TRBV10-3
DNA: TGCGCCAGCAGCTTACAATCCGGGACAGACAAAGTGAGTTTT; CDR3: CASSLQSGTDKVSF; size: -; J: TRBJ1-1; D: TRBD1; V: TRBV5-1
DNA: TGTGCCAGCAGCACTCACTCGGGACCGGGTAATTCACCCCTCCACTTT; CDR3: CASSTHSGPGNSPLHF; size: -; J: TRBJ1-6; D: -; V: TRBV7-9
DNA: TGTGCCAGCCTACGGGGGACCAACACCGGGGAGCTGTTTTTT; CDR3: CASLRGTNTGELFF; size: -; J: TRBJ2-2; D: -; V: TRBV6-5
DNA: TGCGCCAGCAGCTTCCAGGGTCAACAAGAGACCCAGTACTTC; CDR3: CASSFQGQQETQYF; size: -; J: TRBJ2-5; D: -; V: TRBV5-1
DNA: TGCGCCAGCAGCTTGCCAGGCGGAGATGGCTACACCTTC; CDR3: CASSLPGGDGYTF; size: -; J: TRBJ1-2; D: -; V: TRBV5-1
DNA: TGCGCCAGCAGCCTACAGGGGGAGGGCAATCAGCCCCAGCATTTT; CDR3: CASSLQGEGNQPQHF; size: -; J: TRBJ1-5; D: TRBD1; V: TRBV5-1
DNA: TGCAGCGTTGAGTATCGGTTCATGAACACTGAAGCTTTCTTT; CDR3: CSVEYRFMNTEAFF; size: few; J: TRBJ1-1; D: -; V: TRBV29-1
DNA: TGTGCCTTCGGTCTTAGGGGGGATACGCAGTATTTT; CDR3: CAFGLRGDTQYF; size: -; J: TRBJ2-3; D: -; V: TRBV30
DNA: TGTGCCAGCAGTCCCTACGGGGACTTCACTGACTATGGCTACACCTTC; CDR3: CASSPYGDFTDYGYTF; size: -; J: TRBJ1-2; D: -; V: TRBV27
DNA: TGTGCCAGCTCTCAGAGCGTGGGGACTCGGACTGAGCAGTTCTTC; CDR3: CASSQSVGTRTEQFF; size: -; J: TRBJ2-1; D: -; V: TRBV18
DNA: TGTGCCAGCAGCTTGTTTCTACGGTCGGGGAGCAATCAGCCCCAGCATTTT; CDR3: CASSLFLRSGSNQPQHF; size: few; J: TRBJ1-5; D: -; V: TRBV5-6
DNA: TGCAGTGCCACAAGTAACTATGGCTACACCTTC; CDR3: CSATSNYGYTF; size: -; J: TRBJ1-2; D: -; V: TRBV20-1
DNA: TGTGCCAGCAGTGAAATTGTCGAGGGCTACACCTTC; CDR3: CASSEIVEGYTF; size: -; J: TRBJ1-2; D: -; V: TRBV25-1